The rows below give T cell receptor beta chains drawn from one sample of a study of PD-L1 blockade in urothelial cancer. Generated by immunoSEQ multiplex PCR, the TCRdb table keeps only in-frame clones and is missing some. The sample shows around 45,000 clones, 88% of them seen only once. This specimen consisted of PBMCs, obtained around atezolizumab (anti-PD-L1) treatment. The receptor set was obtained from an older woman with urothelial cancer. Both conserved end residues are part of each CDR3. The D gene is left open where the match is weak. Size is stated for part of the rows, as once, few or many counts, or as a class when the clone is expanded.

TRBJ2-7 | NA | NA | TRBV6-1 | TGTGCCAGCAGGAAACAGGGTTATCCCTCCTACGAGCAGTACTTC | CASRKQGYPSYEQYF
TRBJ1-4 | NA | NA | TRBV30 | TGTGCCTGGAGTCCGTTAACCGCGAGTACGAATGAAAAACTGTTTTTT | CAWSPLTASTNEKLFF
TRBJ1-5 | NA | NA | TRBV7-2 | TGTGCCAGCAGCTTAGAATCAGGGTCCCTCAATCAGCCCCAGCATTTT | CASSLESGSLNQPQHF
TRBJ2-7 | NA | NA | TRBV5-1 | TGCGCCAGCAGCCCAACCCCCGCAGGGGTCTACGAGCAGTACTTC | CASSPTPAGVYEQYF
TRBJ2-5 | NA | NA | TRBV6-5 | TGTGCCAGCAGTCTGGAGGCTAGAGGGACCCAGTACTTC | CASSLEARGTQYF
TRBJ1-2 | NA | NA | TRBV14 | TGTGCCAGCAGCCAAGATCAGGCCCACGCGGGTGGCTACACCTTC | CASSQDQAHAGGYTF
TRBJ2-7 | NA | TRBD2 | TRBV7-2 | TGTGCCAGCAGCTTTCGACTAGCGGGGGACCCCGAGCAGTACTTC | CASSFRLAGDPEQYF
TRBJ1-3 | NA | NA | TRBV5-5 | TGTGCCAGCAGCGGGCGGACAATCGGAAACACCATATATTTT | CASSGRTIGNTIYF
TRBJ2-5 | NA | NA | TRBV15 | TGTGCCACCAGCCGGGGGGCTCCCGCCCAAGAGACCCAGTACTTC | CATSRGAPAQETQYF
TRBJ1-4 | NA | NA | TRBV27 | TGTGCCAGCAGGGGGCAGAGAACAGAAAAACTGTTTTTT | CASRGQRTEKLFF
TRBJ1-4 | NA | NA | TRBV5-1 | TGCGCCAGCAGCATCAATGCCGGGGTTAATGAAAAACTGTTTTTT | CASSINAGVNEKLFF
TRBJ2-2 | NA | TRBD2 | TRBV7-9 | TGTGCCTCCCCCGGGACTAGCGGGAAAGTCGGGGAGCTGTTTTTT | CASPGTSGKVGELFF
TRBJ1-6 | NA | NA | TRBV7-9 | TGTGCCAGCAGCTTATTCGTCTCGGAGAATTCACCCCTCCACTTT | CASSLFVSENSPLHF
TRBJ2-3 | NA | NA | TRBV27 | TGTGCCAGCAGTTTCCAGGTCAGCACAGATACGCAGTATTTT | CASSFQVSTDTQYF
TRBJ1-1 | NA | NA | TRBV19 | TGTGCCAGTAGTATAGACCCACAGGGTAGGGAAGCTTTCTTT | CASSIDPQGREAFF
TRBJ2-2 | NA | NA | TRBV2 | TGTGCCAGCAGTGAAGCGGGCAGGGGTTCCGGGGAGCTGTTTTTT | CASSEAGRGSGELFF
TRBJ2-3 | NA | TRBD2 | TRBV19 | TGTGCCAGTAGTCCTACTAGCGGGGGCCTCACAGATACGCAGTATTTT | CASSPTSGGLTDTQYF
TRBJ2-7 | NA | NA | TRBV10-3 | TGTGCCATCGGCAGAAACTACGAGCAGTACTTC | CAIGRNYEQYF
TRBJ1-5 | NA | TRBD1 | TRBV10-3 | TGTGCCATCAGTGAAGCGGGGGACAGGGGGGATCAGCCCCAGCATTTT | CAISEAGDRGDQPQHF
TRBJ2-2 | NA | TRBD1 | TRBV19 | TGTGCCAGTAGTATAGCGACAGGGGGCCTGGTAGGGGAGCTGTTTTTT | CASSIATGGLVGELFF
TRBJ2-1 | NA | TRBD2 | TRBV7-8 | TGTGCCAGCAGCTTAAAAGCTAGCGGGGGATACAATGAGCAGTTCTTC | CASSLKASGGYNEQFF
TRBJ1-4 | NA | NA | TRBV4-1 | TGCGCCAGCAGCCAAGTCGGGACAAGAGGAAAACTGTTTTTT | CASSQVGTRGKLFF
TRBJ1-1 | once | NA | TRBV4-3 | TGCGCCAGCAGCCAAGATCATCCAGGGTTTGACACTGAAGCTTTCTTT | CASSQDHPGFDTEAFF
TRBJ2-1 | NA | TRBD1 | TRBV7-9 | TGTGCCAGCAGCCGGACAGGGGGCGAGCAGTTCTTC | CASSRTGGEQFF
TRBJ2-5 | once | NA | TRBV2 | TGTGCCAGCAGTGTCTGGAGACAAGAGACCCAGTACTTC | CASSVWRQETQYF